A single sample is the source of the 9 T cell receptor beta chains below, sequenced in a study of shared clonotypes between healthy human individuals. The assay was immunoSEQ multiplex PCR, and TCRdb's table has in-frame clones only and misses some. The sample holds around 1,900,000 clones, over 85% seen once. Naive CD8 cells lacked CD45RO and underwent positive selection for CCR7, leaving out terminally differentiated effector memory CD45RA+ cells. Sequencing input: naive CD8+ T cells from PBMCs. These receptors came from a man younger than 30 in good health. Some clones in this sample may be carry-over from other donors' samples.

Concerning this clone itself: Other DNA sequences in the sample encode the same CDR3. This chain joins TRBV10-3 and TRBJ2-7; TRBD2 agrees at 9 bases. CDR3 length equals 14 residues. V shed 2 bases, J shed 4 bases, and the junction held 3 bases outside the gene matches. CDR1 and CDR2 from the germline V gene are ENHRY and SYGVKD. The CDR3 DNA follows: TGTGCCATCAGTGAGGGCCTAGCGGGATACGAGCAGTACTTC. It translates to CAISEGLAGYEQYF.

V usage is TRBV27 and J usage is TRBJ1-1, with TRBD1 identical over 7 bases. Germline V gene data show CDR1 as MNHEY and CDR2 as SMNVEV (reference sequence). The CDR3 covers 13 residues. With V trimmed by 6 bases and J by 4 bases, 5 bases remained unmatched. The CDR3 protein is CASRRGLSTEAFF. The CDR3 DNA reads TGTGCCAGCAGAAGGGGGCTTAGCACTGAAGCTTTCTTT.

The chain uses TRBV7-2 and TRBJ2-1; D might be TRBD2 (5 bases). Trimming cost V 2 bases and J 6 bases, with 17 bases left between them. From germline, CDR1 is SGHTA and CDR2 FQGNSA. The CDR3 is 16 amino acids. For the CDR3, the DNA is TGTGCCAGCAGCTTAATCCGGCTGAGTGGGAGCAATGAGCAGTTCTTC. It codes for CASSLIRLSGSNEQFF.

This clone showed up just once. This chain connects TRBV7-2 to TRBJ2-7; possibly TRBD1 for D (6 bases). The CDR3 sequence is 15 residues long. Germline V gene data show CDR1 as SGHTA and CDR2 as FQGNSA. V lost 2 bases to trimming and J lost 4 bases, with 15 bases between them. CDR3 residues: CASSLTFPGVYEQYF. CDR3 nucleotides: TGTGCCAGCAGCTTAACCTTCCCAGGGGTATACGAGCAGTACTTC.

The rearrangement uses TRBV4-1 and TRBJ2-7; D may correspond to TRBD1 or TRBD2 (6 bases each). From germline, CDR1 is MGHRA and CDR2 YSYEKL. The CDR3 length is 15 residues. V dropped 0 bases and J dropped 4 bases, with 13 bases sitting between them. The CDR3 reads CASSQDWGAPYEQYF. The DNA for the CDR3 is TGCGCCAGCAGCCAAGATTGGGGGGCACCTTACGAGCAGTACTTC.

This sequence joins TRBV5-1 and TRBJ2-7; 12 bases map to TRBD2. The junction had 14 bases not matched to a gene; V was cut back by 3 bases and J by 7 bases. From germline, CDR1 is SGHRS and CDR2 YFSETQ. The CDR3 loop spans 17 amino acids. Here the CDR3 reads CASSSRTSGANAGEQYF. CDR3 sequence (DNA): TGCGCCAGCAGCTCACGGACTAGCGGGGCCAATGCAGGGGAGCAGTACTTC. Complete variable domain (other parts from reference TRBV5-1 and TRBJ2-7): KAGVTQTPRYLIKTRGQQVTLSCSPISGHRSVSWYQQTPGQGLQFLFEYFSETQRNKGNFPGRFSGRQFSNSRSEMNVSTLELGDSALYLCASSSRTSGANAGEQYFGPGTRLTVT.

About this clone itself: The same CDR3 also results from other DNA sequences found in this sample. The chain carries TRBV6-1 and TRBJ1-1; possible D gene TRBD1, 6 bases. The length of the CDR3 is 15 residues. Germline assignment: CDR1 MNHNS and CDR2 SASEGT. Trimming removed 2 bases at V and 0 bases at J, with 10 bases between. The CDR3 DNA sequence: TGTGCCAGCAGTGAATATAGGGGGATGAACACTGAAGCTTTCTTT. Translating it yields CASSEYRGMNTEAFF.

The rearrangement joins TRBV7-3 to TRBJ1-1; no clear D. V was pared by 3 bases and J by 1 base, with 6 bases between. CDR1 and CDR2 from the germline V gene are SGHTA and FQGTGA. The CDR3 has 13 residues. CDR3 residues: CASSFHTNTEAFF. CDR3 DNA: TGTGCCAGCAGCTTTCACACGAACACTGAAGCTTTCTTT.

The chain employs TRBV9 and TRBJ2-5; D possibly corresponds to TRBD1 (6 bases). Germline V gene data show CDR1 as SGDLS and CDR2 as YYNGEE. The CDR3 is 14 amino acids. The germline V and J ends were trimmed by 2 bases and 1 base, with 9 bases remaining between them. DNA of the CDR3: TGTGCCAGCAGCGTCTTGGACAGCCAAGAGACCCAGTACTTC. Translated: CASSVLDSQETQYF. Using reference TRBV9 and TRBJ2-5 for the parts outside the CDR3, the full variable domain is DSGVTQTPKHLITATGQRVTLRCSPRSGDLSVYWYQQSLDQGLQFLIQYYNGEERAKGNILERFSAQQFPDLHSELNLSSLELGDSALYFCASSVLDSQETQYFGPGTRLLVL.